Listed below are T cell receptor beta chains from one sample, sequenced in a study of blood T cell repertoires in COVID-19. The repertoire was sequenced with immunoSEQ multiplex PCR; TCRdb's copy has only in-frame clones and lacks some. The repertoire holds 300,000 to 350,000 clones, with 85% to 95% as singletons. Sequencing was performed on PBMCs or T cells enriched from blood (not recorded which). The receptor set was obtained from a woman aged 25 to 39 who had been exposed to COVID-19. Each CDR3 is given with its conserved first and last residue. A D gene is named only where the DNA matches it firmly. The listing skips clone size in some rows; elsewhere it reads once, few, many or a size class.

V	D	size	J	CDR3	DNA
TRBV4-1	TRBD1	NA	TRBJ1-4	CASSQDGTGRGEKLFF	TGCGCCAGCAGCCAAGATGGGACAGGCCGCGGGGAAAAACTGTTTTTT
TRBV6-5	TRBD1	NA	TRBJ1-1	CASSAGGASTEAFF	TGTGCCAGCAGCGCAGGGGGCGCGAGCACTGAAGCTTTCTTT
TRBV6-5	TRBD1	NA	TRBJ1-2	CASRLTGPGYTF	TGTGCCAGCAGGTTGACAGGGCCGGGCTACACCTTC
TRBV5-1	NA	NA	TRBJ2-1	CASSVSVLGGGRYEQFF	TGCGCCAGCAGCGTGTCCGTCCTAGGGGGGGGCCGCTATGAGCAGTTCTTC
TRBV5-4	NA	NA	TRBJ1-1	CASSLRGTEAFF	TGTGCCAGCAGCTTGCGGGGCACTGAAGCTTTCTTT
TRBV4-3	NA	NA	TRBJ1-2	CASSQGDSYGYTF	TGCGCCAGCAGCCAAGGCGACAGCTATGGCTACACCTTC
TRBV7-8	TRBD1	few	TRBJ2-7	CASSLKGQVYEQYF	TGTGCCAGCAGCCTGAAGGGACAGGTCTACGAGCAGTACTTC
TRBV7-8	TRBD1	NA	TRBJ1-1	CASSFLSTGGGNEAFF	TGTGCCAGCAGCTTCCTCAGCACAGGGGGCGGTAATGAAGCTTTCTTT
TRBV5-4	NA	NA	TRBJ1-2	CASSLVVRTRVSYGYTF	TGTGCCAGCAGCTTGGTCGTCAGGACTCGAGTGAGCTATGGCTACACCTTC
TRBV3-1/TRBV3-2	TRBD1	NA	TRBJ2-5	CASSQPRTGGETQYF	TGTGCCAGCAGCCAACCTAGGACAGGCGGAGAGACCCAGTACTTC
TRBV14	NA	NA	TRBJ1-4	CASGRGPREKLFF	TGTGCCAGCGGGAGAGGGCCTAGGGAAAAACTGTTTTTT
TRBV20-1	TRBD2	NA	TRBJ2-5	CSASPPLAGLQETQYF	TGCAGCGCTAGTCCCCCACTAGCGGGGCTGCAAGAGACCCAGTACTTC
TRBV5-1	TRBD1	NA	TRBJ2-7	CASSAGQGGVYEQYF	TGCGCCAGCAGCGCCGGACAGGGGGGTGTGTACGAGCAGTACTTC
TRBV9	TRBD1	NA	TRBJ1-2	CASSVETGSGYTF	TGTGCCAGCAGCGTAGAGACAGGGAGTGGCTACACCTTC
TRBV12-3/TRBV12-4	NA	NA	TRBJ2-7	CASSFIQGIEQYF	TGTGCCAGCAGTTTTATACAGGGAATTGAGCAGTACTTC
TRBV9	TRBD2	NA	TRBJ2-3	CASSVASGSSTDTQYF	TGTGCCAGCAGCGTAGCTAGCGGTTCTAGCACAGATACGCAGTATTTT
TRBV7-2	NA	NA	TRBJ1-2	CASSSVGGAYYGYTF	TGTGCCAGCAGCTCCGTCGGGGGGGCTTACTATGGCTACACCTTC
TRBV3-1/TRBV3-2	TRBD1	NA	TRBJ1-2	CASSPRGLGGYTF	TGTGCCAGCAGCCCCAGGGGGTTGGGGGGCTACACCTTC
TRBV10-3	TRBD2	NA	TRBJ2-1	CAISARGSINEQFF	TGTGCCATCAGTGCGCGGGGGAGTATCAATGAGCAGTTCTTC
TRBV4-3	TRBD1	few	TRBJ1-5	CASSQVWTGGGNQPQHF	TGCGCCAGCAGCCAAGTTTGGACAGGGGGAGGCAATCAGCCCCAGCATTTT
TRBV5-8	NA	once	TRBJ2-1	CASSFMSGLGNEQFF	TGTGCCAGCAGCTTTATGTCAGGGTTGGGAAATGAGCAGTTCTTC
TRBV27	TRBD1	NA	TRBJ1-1	CASRPTGGTEAFF	TGTGCCAGCAGACCTACAGGGGGCACTGAAGCTTTCTTT
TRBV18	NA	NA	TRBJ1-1	CASSPPGVNTEAFF	TGTGCCAGCTCACCCCCAGGGGTAAACACTGAAGCTTTCTTT
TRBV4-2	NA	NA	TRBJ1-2	CASSQDVSNYGYTF	TGTGCCAGCAGCCAAGATGTTAGTAACTATGGCTACACCTTC
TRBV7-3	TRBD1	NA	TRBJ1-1	CASPRTGGVGTEAFF	TGTGCCAGCCCTCGGACAGGGGGCGTGGGCACTGAAGCTTTCTTT
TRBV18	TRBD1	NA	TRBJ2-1	CASSLGQGNEQFF	TGTGCCAGCTCACTTGGACAGGGTAATGAGCAGTTCTTC
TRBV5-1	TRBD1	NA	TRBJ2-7	CASRILPGQQLPYEQYF	TGCGCCAGCAGAATTCTCCCGGGACAGCAATTACCCTACGAGCAGTACTTC
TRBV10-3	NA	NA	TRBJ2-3	CAISEFAGEDTQYF	TGTGCCATCAGTGAGTTCGCCGGGGAAGATACGCAGTATTTT